Given below is one TCR beta chain in context. This record belongs to a study of blood T cell repertoires in COVID-19. Study summary: Donors in the United States, Italy and Spain gave samples during acute or convalescent COVID-19.

Only in-frame clones appear in the TCRdb table, and some are missing; sequencing was by immunoSEQ multiplex PCR. In the table there are about 190,000 clones, roughly 80% of which are singletons. Sequencing input: peripheral blood. The sequence was collected from a man in his 60s with acute or convalescent COVID-19.

The CDR3 is CASSVDSGGAPEQFF. The CDR3 DNA reads as TGTGCCAGCAGCGTAGATTCGGGAGGGGCGCCTGAGCAGTTCTTC. V is TRBV9 and J is TRBJ2-1; TRBD2 matches at 8 bases. The CDR3 sequence is 15 residues long. Trimming took 0 bases from V and 9 from J; bases not matched to a gene: 8. CDR1 is SGDLS, CDR2 YYNGEE, per germline. Full variable domain (outside the CDR3, taken from reference TRBV9 and TRBJ2-1): DSGVTQTPKHLITATGQRVTLRCSPRSGDLSVYWYQQSLDQGLQFLIQYYNGEERAKGNILERFSAQQFPDLHSELNLSSLELGDSALYFCASSVDSGGAPEQFFGPGTRLTVL.